This paragraph covers one TCR beta chain sequence. This clone was seen once. The clone's antigen remains unknown. The input lacks base qualities; no much larger clone sits a single base away. The data derive from a study of cytomegalovirus exposure and HLA in healthy donors (TCRdb year 2017). At the level of the whole study: An earlier analysis of several hundred of the donors reported 250 to 300 Gb of sequence data and approximately 120 million unique TCR beta sequences obtained from roughly 180 million T cells. An early release covering roughly 580 HLA-typed donors comprised approximately 300 gigabases of sequencing data and tens of millions of unique TCR sequences. Of the approximately 400 genotyped donors, 65% to 90% fell in the genetic ancestry cluster associated with self-reported Caucasian donors. The study aimed to test whether signatures of past pathogen exposure could be identified by cataloging public T cell receptors. The T cell repertoires of under 750 subjects were profiled by immunosequencing and related to cytomegalovirus serostatus. In addition to the first cohort of 666 subjects, a separate validation cohort of approximately 110 different subjects was used. To predict cytomegalovirus infection status, the study brought together high-throughput TCR immunosequencing, statistical association of individual TCRs with disease status, and machine learning. A later analysis re-analyzed previously published TCR beta repertoires from 550 to 700 donors and added high-resolution HLA genotyping to study TCR occurrence patterns. The later analysis used no new phenotypic data to find candidate immune exposures, relying instead on TCR beta sequences and their occurrence across donors. An earlier analysis of 587 of the donors used high-throughput TCR beta sequencing to judge whether each TCR beta V gene segment behaved as functional or pseudogenic. Donor age, sex, ethnicity and CMV serostatus were collected together with the repertoire data. Genome-wide SNP genotypes for about 55% of the roughly 670 donors were used in a later genetic analysis, which treated that subset as a discovery cohort. All discovery cohort repertoires had been generated using a single sequencing platform. HLA typing covered class I and class II loci at four-digit resolution. Typing coverage differed by locus: A, B, C, DRB1 and DQB1 were typed in about 629-640 donors, DQA1 in 522, DPA1 in 606, and DPB1 in 472. Because of strong linkage in the cohort, four to six DR-DQ haplotypes were treated as single units for association and clustering. Across some 400 genotyped donors of the cohort, an average of about 240,000 unique TCR beta nucleotide sequences per donor were sequenced, and roughly 18% of those sequences were non-productive. On the study overall, not on this receptor specifically: In a later analysis, around 17,000 TCR beta sequences were associated with specific HLA alleles at a false discovery rate of 0.05. In a later analysis, several top co-occurrence clusters were reported to appear linked to parvovirus B19, influenza, CMV and Epstein-Barr virus. A later genetic analysis associated a missense DCLRE1C variant with V-gene and J-gene trimming of TCR beta chains, and an independent cohort replicated the association. Most CMV-associated TCR beta chains appeared to be HLA-restricted in a later analysis, and the HLA associations seemed to be driven largely by CMV exposure. The earlier analysis of some 560 of the donors excluded 15 to 20 rarely observed V segments, including chromosome 9 orphons, because counts were too low. Three of the identified cytomegalovirus-associated TCR beta chains were confirmed in vitro to be specific for cytomegalovirus antigens. Most TCR sequences were observed very rarely across donors, whereas some public TCRs were present in many individuals. Correlated functional status among segregating V segments might be attributable to linkage disequilibrium, but an unknown experimental factor could not be ruled out. When HLA alleles, especially DR and DQ, strongly co-occurred, TCR associations were difficult to assign to individual alleles. A total of 150 or so TCR beta chains were listed by the study as associated with cytomegalovirus. A further reported finding was that TCR beta sequences accurately predicted the HLA-A and HLA-B alleles for most subjects in the first cohort. Because HLA typing was unavailable for some donors at each locus, only the typed subset was used in association tests. Presence/absence analyses assumed roughly uniform sequencing depth across donors, an assumption that may not hold. Broadly in line with IMGT annotations, most TCR beta V segments showed up in productive rearrangements about 87% or about 30% of the time in an earlier analysis of 587 of the donors. The authors suggested that the approach could potentially be extended to other disease states and immunological phenotypes. Compared with equally common non-associated chains, HLA-associated TCR beta chains in a later analysis were more clonally expanded and had lower generation probabilities. The cohort was sequenced for TCR beta chains only, and without alpha or paired-chain data the features that could be detected were limited. The only immune exposure information available for the cohort was CMV serostatus. A later analysis found that TCR association rates varied across HLA loci, with DRB1 alleles showing the most associated TCRs and HLA-C alleles the fewest. Compared with the approximately 700-donor mean, donors in an Asian-associated ancestry cluster had fewer N-insertions in productive TCRs, according to a later genetic analysis. The classifier was reported to diagnose cytomegalovirus status with high specificity and sensitivity in both the original and validation cohorts. A cluster of highly shared sequence variants was judged likely to represent a technical artifact of the sequencing pipeline. Some IMGT-functional V segments, including TRBV6-2 and TRBV6-3, could not be told apart with the 87-base-pair reads, so those segments were excluded.

The cohort was made up of roughly 670 healthy bone marrow donors. Cohort members were all nominally healthy when sampled, although unrecorded immune exposures were likely present. The donor was CMV seropositive and belonged to the group of around 300 seropositive cohort members. Every donor gave a peripheral blood sample, and the peripheral blood mononuclear cells from that sample were used for TCR beta sequencing. The Qiagen DNeasy Blood Extraction Kit was used to extract genomic DNA from the blood cell samples. The library was obtained by the immunoSEQ multiplex PCR assay. The multiplex PCR relied on a mix of 60 forward primers for TCR Vbeta segments and 13 reverse primers for TCR Jbeta segments. Amplification of the CDR3 region of rearranged TCR beta genes was performed with a multiplex PCR assay on genomic DNA. The amplified TCR beta libraries were sequenced on the Illumina HiSeq System as 87-base-pair reads. Under the source paper's analysis protocol: Across the roughly 700 repertoires, a later analysis counted 80 million or so unique TCR beta chains, around 10 million of which were shared by at least two donors. Raw reads were error-corrected and collapsed into unique sequences with a nearest-neighbor algorithm that merged closely related sequences to remove PCR and sequencing errors. CDR3 sequences were aligned to IMGT reference sequences to assign V, D and J gene segments. For a sequence to be retained, a match of at least six nucleotides to both a V gene segment and a J gene segment was required. A rearrangement counted as productive if the CDR3 had no stop codons and remained in frame with V and J, and every other rearrangement counted as non-productive. Following IMGT convention, CDR3 was defined as the stretch from the second conserved V-encoded cysteine up to the conserved J-encoded phenylalanine. The earlier analysis of 500 to 750 of the donors excluded any sequence lacking an unambiguous match to a single V gene segment. In an earlier analysis of almost 600 of the donors, a V segment was called functional when productive rearrangements were above 56.7%, and segregating when the standard deviation between donors exceeded 5%. A statistical classification framework was developed to diagnose cytomegalovirus status using the catalog of TCR beta chain sequences. V and J gene assignment, in a later analysis, came from comparing TCR nucleotide sequences with IMGT/GENE-DB human TR gene sequences. A later analysis assigned CDR3 sequences and most-parsimonious VDJ recombination scenarios with the TCRdist pipeline. In a later analysis, each TCR beta chain was defined by its CDR3 amino acid sequence together with its V-gene family, and reads without a unique V-gene family were excluded. To address suspected cross-contamination and a sequencing artifact, a later analysis removed under 600 highly shared, low-generation-probability nucleotide sequences. A later analysis calculated a clonal expansion index for each public chain from normalized within-repertoire ranks of inferred template counts. In a later analysis, generation probabilities were computed with a VDJ recombination model fitted to out-of-frame rearrangements, and the resulting probabilities were checked against IGoR. A later analysis scored TCR-TCR, TCR-HLA and TCR-CMV co-occurrence with hypergeometric tests, applying a repertoire-size bias correction to TCR pairs. A later analysis estimated false discovery rates by permuting HLA or CMV assignments 20 times. In a later analysis, co-occurring TCRs were grouped with DBSCAN, and TCRdist sequence similarity was added when clustering was performed within HLA-allele-positive subsets. Co-occurrence clustering excluded repertoires with fewer than 30,000 or more than 120,000 public chains, plus five with anomalous nucleotide sharing. TCRdb stores this immuneACCESS table with in-frame sequences only. Part of the clones is absent; in the studies checked, under half of the shortfall reflects unresolved V genes, and no reason is known for the rest. The DNA gave D and trimming, while V, J and clone size come from that table. The sample table records 110,000 or so clones; around 77% of these occur just once. About 16% of the sample goes to the ten largest clones.

Trimming removed 1 base from V and 5 bases from J, leaving 13 bases between the germline ends. From cysteine to phenylalanine, the CDR3 is 15 amino acids long. Of the read, only the CDR3 DNA is kept; its 45 bases are in frame from base 1. The CDR1 and CDR2 encoded by the germline V gene (reference sequence) are MNHEY and SMNVEV. The receptor's source is a man in his forties or fifties in good health and CMV-seropositive. Sequencing was carried out using PBMCs. The chain links TRBV27 with TRBJ2-3; the D region possibly corresponds to TRBD2 (5 bases align). Here is the DNA: TGTGCCAGCAGTTTATTGAACCAGCGGAAAGATACGCAGTATTTT. Its amino acids are CASSLLNQRKDTQYF.